This T cell receptor (beta chain) was obtained from a study of shared clonotypes between healthy human individuals. Splitting of CD4+ cells produced CD45RA+ naive and CD45RA-negative memory subsets. Study-wide results and limits: Naive CD4 clonotypes overlapped across several donors at roughly 5.1%. Relative to clonotypes present in all four donors, those not shared had lower generation probabilities.

The CDR3 extends over 14 amino acids. V lost 4 bases, J lost 3 bases, and 4 bases stayed unmatched. From germline, CDR1 is MDHEN and CDR2 SYDVKM. Assay execution took place at the deep level. Repertoires were generated with immunoSEQ multiplex PCR, while TCRdb's copy carries only in-frame clones and drops some. The profile covers approximately 2.3 million clones, with over 85% appearing a single time and about 0.39% taken by the ten largest. In its sample, this clone was seen once. Its antigen is unknown. Other nucleotide sequences from this sample produce the same CDR3. V usage is TRBV28 and J usage is TRBJ2-3, with 7 bases that match TRBD1. Sequencing was done on a sample of naive CD4+ T cells from PBMCs. Subset here: CD45RA+ positively selected. This receptor was identified in a man aged 18 to 29 in good health. Some clones in this sample may be carry-over from other donors' samples. CDR3 DNA: TGTGCCAGCAGTTCTACAGGGGTGACAGATACGCAGTATTTT. Its protein is CASSSTGVTDTQYF.